Following are 17 T cell receptor beta chains from one sample sequenced in a study of CD4+ T cells in melanoma. Assay: immunoSEQ multiplex PCR; the TCRdb copy retains only in-frame clones and omits some. The table has about 50,000 clones, 85% to 90% seen once; the top ten hold about 12%. Material for sequencing was peripheral blood. Receptor source: a human donor with melanoma.

V usage is TRBV15 and J usage is TRBJ1-5; maybe TRBD1 (5 bases). V shed 0 bases and J shed 2 bases, with 17 bases lying between them. Germline V gene data show CDR1 as LNHNV and CDR2 as YYDKDF (reference sequence). This CDR3 has 18 amino acids. This chain's CDR3 is CATSRESNTGVGNQPQHF. The CDR3 bases are TGTGCCACCAGCAGAGAATCAAATACAGGAGTCGGCAATCAGCCCCAGCATTTT.

This clone has only one observation. This rearrangement joins TRBV18 to TRBJ2-7; 8 bases agree with TRBD1. The CDR3 is 13 amino acids. Germline V CDR1 and CDR2: KGHSH, LQKENI. Trimming cost V 3 bases and J 6 bases; bases outside gene matches: 4. CDR3 sequence (DNA): TGTGCCAGCTCACCGGGACAGGTTCCCGAGCAGTACTTC. Residues: CASSPGQVPEQYF.

The J gene is TRBJ1-1, the V gene TRBV5-1; TRBD1 might be the D (5 bases). V lost 7 bases and J lost 4, with 14 bases in between. The germline V gene encodes CDR1 SGHRS and CDR2 YFSETQ. CDR3 length equals 13 residues. CDR3 protein: CASLERGGTEAFF. CDR3 nucleotides: TGCGCCAGCCTTGAAAGGGGTGGCACTGAAGCTTTCTTT.

The genes are TRBV19 and TRBJ1-2; possible D gene TRBD1, 5 bases. V was trimmed by 7 bases and J by 4 bases, leaving 10 bases between them. The CDR3 has 12 amino acids. The germline V gene encodes CDR1 LNHDA and CDR2 SQIVND (reference sequence). The CDR3 loop reads CASTLQGYGYTF. CDR3 bases: TGTGCCAGTACCCTCCAGGGCTATGGCTACACCTTC.

The rearrangement links TRBV28 to TRBJ2-7; no definite D call. Between the trimmed V and J ends, which lost 3 bases and 7 bases, there was a span of 7 bases. The germline V gene encodes CDR1 MDHEN and CDR2 SYDVKM. The CDR3 covers 11 residues. This CDR3 is CASSLLREQYF. As DNA, the CDR3 is TGTGCCAGCAGTTTGTTGCGGGAGCAGTACTTC.

A few counts support this clone. The V and J genes are TRBV28 and TRBJ1-2; 11 bases line up with TRBD1. Germline-derived CDR1 and CDR2 are MDHEN and SYDVKM. V lost 8 bases to trimming and J lost 6 bases; unmatched junction nucleotides: 8. CDR3 size: 14 residues. Here the CDR3 DNA reads TGTGCCAGCTCCCTATGGGGACAGGGGGATGGCTACACCTTC. Amino acids: CASSLWGQGDGYTF.

This sequence joins TRBV10-3 and TRBJ2-5; D is perhaps TRBD1 or TRBD2 (5 bases each). The DNA end lines up better with TRBJ2-7; the J call may be wrong. This CDR3 region has 14 residues. CDR1 is ENHRY, CDR2 SYGVKD, per germline. CDR3 loop: CAINPGTESYEQYF. The CDR3 DNA reads TGTGCCATCAACCCCGGGACGGAGTCCTACGAGCAGTACTTC.

The chain uses TRBV19 and TRBJ1-6; unclear D gene. Germline V gene lookup returns CDR1 LNHDA and CDR2 SQIVND (reference sequence). V gave up 5 bases and J gave up 10 bases, with 12 bases separating them. CDR3 length: 13 residues. This chain's CDR3 is CASSSGIGSPLHF. Here the CDR3 DNA reads TGTGCCAGTAGTTCGGGTATCGGATCACCCCTCCACTTT. The complete variable domain, with remaining parts taken from reference TRBV19 and TRBJ1-6, reads DGGITQSPKYLFRKEGQNVTLSCEQNLNHDAMYWYRQDPGQGLRLIYYSQIVNDFQKGDIAEGYSVSREKKESFPLTVTSAQKNPTAFYLCASSSGIGSPLHFGNGTRLTVT.

V is TRBV7-9 and J is TRBJ2-1, with TRBD1 matching over 7 bases. V dropped 3 bases and J dropped 6; count of bases not matched to a gene: 8. The CDR3 totals 15 residues. The germline V gene encodes CDR1 SEHNR and CDR2 FQNEAQ (reference sequence). The CDR3 reads CASSLGQRAFNEQFF. The CDR3 bases are TGTGCCAGCAGCTTGGGACAGCGCGCATTCAATGAGCAGTTCTTC.

In this sample, this clone turned up once. The chain employs TRBV7-9 and TRBJ1-1, with 9 bases aligning to TRBD1. Germline V gene sequence: CDR1 SEHNR, CDR2 FQNEAQ (reference sequence). The junction had 4 bases not matched to a gene; V was cut back by 7 bases and J by 4 bases. The CDR3 consists of 13 residues. CDR3 nucleotides: TGTGCCAGCATGGACAGGGGAGGCACTGAAGCTTTCTTT. Protein: CASMDRGGTEAFF.

The chain combines TRBV5-1 with TRBJ2-3; the match to TRBD1 covers 7 bases. The junction had 6 bases not matched to a gene; V was cut back by 3 bases and J by 2 bases. This CDR3 spans 15 amino acids. Per the germline V gene, CDR1 is SGHRS and CDR2 is YFSETQ. The CDR3 DNA is TGCGCCAGCAGCTCCACGGGACAGCCCACAGATACGCAGTATTTT. As protein: CASSSTGQPTDTQYF.

This chain joins TRBV19 and TRBJ1-2, with D possibly TRBD1 on 6 matching bases. With 11 bases removed from V and 3 bases from J, the gap between germline ends came to 19 bases. From germline, CDR1 is LNHDA and CDR2 SQIVND (reference sequence). The CDR3 consists of 14 residues. The CDR3 protein is CASTPGHYDYGYTF. CDR3 sequence (DNA): TGTGCCTCTACCCCGGGACATTACGACTATGGCTACACCTTC.

This chain joins TRBV7-2 and TRBJ1-2; D unresolved. Germline V lookup: CDR1 SGHTA, CDR2 FQGNSA. The CDR3 spans 15 residues. The V gene lost 0 bases and the J gene lost 1 base, with 9 bases spanning the gap. The CDR3, as DNA: TGTGCCAGCAGCTTAGCGCACGGACGTAACTATGGCTACACCTTC. Its translation is CASSLAHGRNYGYTF.

This chain joins TRBV9 and TRBJ1-4, with D possibly TRBD1 on 5 matching bases. CDR1 is SGDLS and CDR2 is YYNGEE in the germline V gene. V lost 4 bases and J 1 base, leaving 11 bases between the germline ends. The CDR3 sequence is 15 residues long. CDR3 loop: CASSPTGGTNEKLFF. The DNA for the CDR3 is TGTGCCAGCAGCCCAACAGGAGGAACTAATGAAAAACTGTTTTTT. The variable domain in full, with the rest retrieved from reference TRBV9 and TRBJ1-4, is DSGVTQTPKHLITATGQRVTLRCSPRSGDLSVYWYQQSLDQGLQFLIQYYNGEERAKGNILERFSAQQFPDLHSELNLSSLELGDSALYFCASSPTGGTNEKLFFGSGTQLSVL.

The chain uses TRBV28 and TRBJ2-2, with TRBD1 matching over 9 bases. Germline trimming cut 5 bases from V and 5 bases from J; bases unmatched to any gene: 3. CDR1 and CDR2 (germline): MDHEN, SYDVKM. This CDR3 comprises 14 residues. The CDR3 sequence is CASSPGTGTGELFF. The DNA for the CDR3 is TGTGCCAGCAGTCCCGGGACAGGGACCGGGGAGCTGTTTTTT. The full variable domain, completed using reference TRBV28 and TRBJ2-2, is DVKVTQSSRYLVKRTGEKVFLECVQDMDHENMFWYRQDPGLGLRLIYFSYDVKMKEKGDIPEGYSVSREKKERFSLILESASTNQTSMYLCASSPGTGTGELFFGEGSRLTVL.

The chain uses TRBV2 and TRBJ1-1; D is possibly TRBD1 (6 bases). The CDR3 sequence is 15 residues long. Per the germline V gene, CDR1 is SNHLY and CDR2 is FYNNEI. V dropped 0 bases and J dropped 12 bases, with 20 bases sitting between them. The CDR3: CASSEADPKQGQTFF. The CDR3 DNA follows: TGTGCCAGCAGTGAAGCGGACCCGAAACAGGGCCAAACTTTCTTT.

This clone was picked up a small number of times. The genes are TRBV27 and TRBJ1-2, with unresolved D. V gave up 3 bases and J gave up 0 bases, with 5 bases separating them. Germline V gene data show CDR1 as MNHEY and CDR2 as SMNVEV (reference sequence). CDR3 length: 13 amino acids. CDR3 DNA: TGTGCCAGCAGTTTTGTACCTAACTATGGCTACACCTTC. It translates to CASSFVPNYGYTF.